Below, 26 T cell receptor beta chains from the same sample are listed, as sequenced in a study of cytomegalovirus exposure and HLA in healthy donors. Clones were sequenced by immunoSEQ multiplex PCR, and TCRdb holds only the in-frame ones, with some missing. The sample has 180,000 or so clones, roughly 86% seen once; the top ten hold about 2.5%. The specimen was PBMCs. The origin of the receptors is a young man in good health and CMV-seropositive.

This rearrangement joins TRBV28 to TRBJ1-1, with D possibly matching TRBD1 (5 bases). The V gene lost 5 bases and the J gene lost 4 bases, with 17 bases spanning the gap. CDR1 is MDHEN and CDR2 is SYDVKM in the germline V gene. This CDR3 spans 15 amino acids. CDR3 amino acids: CASSPPWGTPTEAFF. In DNA, the CDR3 is TGTGCCAGCAGTCCACCCTGGGGGACTCCCACTGAAGCTTTCTTT.

The chain has TRBV28 and TRBJ1-1, with TRBD1 matching 8 bases. The ends lost 7 bases at V and 4 bases at J; junction bases unmatched: 8. The CDR3 is 14 amino acids. Germline V gives CDR1 MDHEN, CDR2 SYDVKM. CDR3 amino acids: CASTRQGKATEAFF. The CDR3 region has the DNA TGTGCCAGCACCCGACAGGGGAAGGCCACTGAAGCTTTCTTT. Full variable domain (remainder filled in from reference TRBV28 and TRBJ1-1): DVKVTQSSRYLVKRTGEKVFLECVQDMDHENMFWYRQDPGLGLRLIYFSYDVKMKEKGDIPEGYSVSREKKERFSLILESASTNQTSMYLCASTRQGKATEAFFGQGTRLTVV.

CDR3 nucleotide sequence: TGCGCCAGCAGCCAAGATTATGTAAGGCTAGCGGGAGACGAGCAGTACTTC. Translating gives CASSQDYVRLAGDEQYF. This chain uses TRBV4-3 with TRBJ2-7, with 10 bases identical to TRBD2. With 0 bases clipped from V and 5 bases from J, the junction kept 10 bases outside the gene matches. In germline, CDR1 is LGHNA, CDR2 YSLEER. This CDR3 is built from 17 residues.

The chain is built from TRBV4-3 and TRBJ1-4; 8 nucleotides align to TRBD1. With 1 base clipped from V and 8 bases from J, the junction kept 9 bases outside the gene matches. The length of the CDR3 is 16 residues. CDR1 and CDR2 from the germline V gene are LGHNA and YSLEER. Here the CDR3 reads CASSQVEVQGAEKLFF. CDR3 nucleotide sequence: TGCGCCAGCAGCCAAGTCGAGGTGCAGGGGGCGGAAAAACTGTTTTTT.

This chain uses TRBV7-6 with TRBJ2-1; 10 bases align to TRBD1. From germline, CDR1 is SGHVS and CDR2 FNYEAQ. The CDR3 length is 15 residues. V gave up 5 bases and J gave up 7 bases; unmatched junction bases: 8. The CDR3 loop reads CASSLRDRGRNEQFF. In DNA form, the CDR3 reads TGTGCCAGCAGCCTCCGGGACAGGGGTCGAAATGAGCAGTTCTTC.

The chain combines TRBV19 with TRBJ2-2; 8 bases align to TRBD1. The J segment lost 6 bases and the V segment lost 8 bases, leaving 8 bases of the junction unmatched. The CDR3 consists of 14 residues. The germline CDR1 and CDR2 sequences are LNHDA and SQIVND (reference sequence). CDR3 region: CASEDRGWSGELFF. CDR3 bases: TGTGCCAGTGAAGACAGGGGTTGGTCCGGGGAGCTGTTTTTT.

This clone has just a few counts. The chain recombines TRBV4-2 with TRBJ2-1, with 9 bases lining up with TRBD1. This CDR3 comprises 15 residues. V gave up 2 bases and J gave up 7 bases; unmatched junction bases: 6. Germline V gives CDR1 LGHNA, CDR2 YNFKEQ. DNA for the CDR3: TGTGCCAGCAGCCAACCGGGACAGGGTCGGAATGAGCAGTTCTTC. Protein sequence: CASSQPGQGRNEQFF.

V usage is TRBV28 and J usage is TRBJ1-3; D call uncertain. This CDR3 has 15 residues. CDR1 is MDHEN, CDR2 SYDVKM, per germline. Trimming shortened V by 6 bases and J by 4 bases, and 16 bases separated the two germline ends. The CDR3 DNA reads TGTGCCAGCAGACGCGTCGGGGAGTACGGAAACACCATATATTTT. Its translation: CASRRVGEYGNTIYF.

The chain links TRBV5-1 to TRBJ2-3; D unresolved. The V end lost 0 bases, the J end lost 4 bases, and 12 bases lay between the germline ends. The CDR3 has 15 amino acids. The V gene's germline CDR1 is SGHRS and CDR2 YFSETQ. The CDR3 is CASSLGATQSDTQYF. For the CDR3, the DNA is TGCGCCAGCAGCTTGGGGGCGACCCAGTCAGATACGCAGTATTTT.

The chain carries TRBV6-6 and TRBJ1-4; 10 nucleotides line up with TRBD1. The CDR3 totals 15 residues. CDR1 is MNHNY and CDR2 is SVGAGI in the germline V gene (reference sequence). V lost 8 bases and J lost 7; bases outside the gene matches: 10. This CDR3 reads CASQLLRTGGEKLFF. In nucleotides, the CDR3 is TGTGCCAGCCAGTTACTTAGGACAGGGGGTGAAAAACTGTTTTTT.

This clone has just a few counts. J is TRBJ2-7 and V is TRBV2; a possible D gene is TRBD2 (5 bases). The V gene's germline CDR1 is SNHLY and CDR2 FYNNEI. With 9 bases removed from V and 4 bases from J, the gap between germline ends came to 10 bases. CDR3 length: 11 amino acids. The CDR3 sequence is CASLGGYEQYF. The CDR3 region has the DNA TGTGCCAGTTTAGGCGGGTACGAGCAGTACTTC. Drawing the rest from reference TRBV2 and TRBJ2-7, the complete variable domain is EPEVTQTPSHQVTQMGQEVILRCVPISNHLYFYWYRQILGQKVEFLVSFYNNEISEKSEIFDDQFSVERPDGSNFTLKIRSTKLEDSAMYFCASLGGYEQYFGPGTRLTVT.

The rearrangement uses TRBV7-9 and TRBJ2-7; 9 nucleotides match TRBD1. The germline V gene encodes CDR1 SEHNR and CDR2 FQNEAQ (reference sequence). The V gene end was trimmed by 3 bases and the J gene end by 3 bases; junction bases not matched to a gene: 3. The CDR3 is made up of 14 amino acids. CDR3 amino acids: CASSFRDRDYEQYF. In nucleotides, the CDR3 is TGTGCCAGCAGCTTCCGGGACAGGGACTACGAGCAGTACTTC.

V is TRBV5-1 and J is TRBJ1-2; a weak D match, TRBD1 (6 bases). Per the germline V gene, CDR1 is SGHRS and CDR2 is YFSETQ. This CDR3 contains 12 residues. Trimming left V 2 bases short and J 8 bases short, with 10 bases between. CDR3 amino acids: CASSFTGWGYTF. CDR3 coding DNA: TGCGCCAGCAGCTTTACAGGGTGGGGCTACACCTTC.

This chain connects TRBV2 to TRBJ2-5; a weak D match, TRBD1 (6 bases). Germline V CDR1 and CDR2: SNHLY, FYNNEI. CDR3 length: 14 residues. V lost 4 bases and J lost 3, with 12 bases in between. The chain's CDR3 is CASSVEGGEETQYF. Here the CDR3 DNA reads TGTGCCAGCAGTGTAGAAGGGGGTGAAGAGACCCAGTACTTC. Using reference TRBV2 and TRBJ2-5 for the parts outside the CDR3, the full variable domain is EPEVTQTPSHQVTQMGQEVILRCVPISNHLYFYWYRQILGQKVEFLVSFYNNEISEKSEIFDDQFSVERPDGSNFTLKIRSTKLEDSAMYFCASSVEGGEETQYFGPGTRLLVL.

This clone was observed a handful of times. The chain couples TRBV7-2 to TRBJ2-5; maybe TRBD1 (5 bases). CDR1 is SGHTA and CDR2 is FQGNSA in the germline V gene. V was pared by 4 bases and J by 7 bases, with 7 bases between. The CDR3 length is 11 residues. The CDR3 DNA is TGTGCCAGCAGCTCAAGGGGGACCCAGTACTTC. It is translated as CASSSRGTQYF. Based on the CDR3 plus reference TRBV7-2 and TRBJ2-5, the full variable domain is GAGVSQSPSNKVTEKGKDVELRCDPISGHTALYWYRQSLGQGLEFLIYFQGNSAPDKSGLPSDRFSAERTGGSVSTLTIQRTQQEDSAVYLCASSSRGTQYFGPGTRLLVL.

The rearrangement uses TRBV5-6 and TRBJ1-5; D is unclear. Germline CDR1 reads SGHDT; CDR2 reads YYEEEE. The V end was cut by 2 bases, the J end by 0 bases, with 3 bases between. The CDR3 is made up of 13 amino acids. The CDR3 bases are TGTGCCAGCAGCTTCGGTAGCAATCAGCCCCAGCATTTT. Translating it yields CASSFGSNQPQHF.

V gene TRBV15 combines with J gene TRBJ2-1; a possible D gene is TRBD1 (7 bases). V shed 0 bases and J shed 7 bases, with 10 bases lying between them. Per the germline V gene, CDR1 is LNHNV and CDR2 is YYDKDF (reference sequence). This CDR3 is built from 14 residues. The CDR3 nucleotides are TGTGCCACCAGCAGAGACAGGGGGAGGAATGAGCAGTTCTTC. This encodes CATSRDRGRNEQFF.

The V gene is TRBV27, the J gene TRBJ1-1, with a possible D match to TRBD1 (6 bases). The CDR3 has 15 residues. The germline V and J ends were trimmed by 6 bases and 0 bases, with 14 bases remaining between them. The germline gives CDR1 MNHEY, CDR2 SMNVEV (reference sequence). The CDR3 DNA is TGTGCCAGCAGACAGGGTGTGGGGATGAACACTGAAGCTTTCTTT. It specifies CASRQGVGMNTEAFF.

About this clone itself: This specimen includes other DNA sequences encoding the same CDR3. The chain links TRBV5-6 to TRBJ1-5; 7 nucleotides agree with TRBD1. There are 14 residues in the CDR3. CDR1 is SGHDT, CDR2 YYEEEE, per germline. J lost 3 bases, V lost 2 bases, and 2 bases had no gene match. The CDR3: CASSLGTVNQPQHF. CDR3 DNA: TGTGCCAGCAGCTTAGGGACAGTCAATCAGCCCCAGCATTTT.

The gene calls are TRBV10-3 and TRBJ2-4; possibly TRBD2 for D (6 bases). The germline V gene has CDR1 ENHRY and CDR2 SYGVKD. Between the trimmed V and J ends, which lost 3 bases and 6 bases, there was a span of 12 bases. CDR3 length: 14 residues. The CDR3 DNA sequence: TGTGCCATCAGTGAATCCAGCGGGCCAAACATTCAGTACTTC. Protein: CAISESSGPNIQYF.

The chain links TRBV29-1 to TRBJ2-2, with D perhaps TRBD1 (6 bases). The CDR3 contains 13 residues. V was cut by 5 bases and J by 4 bases, with 11 bases left in between. Germline V lookup: CDR1 SQVTM, CDR2 ANQGSEA. The CDR3 DNA sequence: TGCAGCGTTAATCGACAGGCCACCGGGGAGCTGTTTTTT. It codes for CSVNRQATGELFF.

The genes are TRBV9 and TRBJ2-1, with D possibly being TRBD1 (5 bases). In germline, CDR1 is SGDLS, CDR2 YYNGEE. The CDR3 extends over 14 amino acids. The V end was cut by 4 bases, the J end by 0 bases, with 8 bases between. CDR3: CASSPDSSYNEQFF. The CDR3 coding sequence is TGTGCCAGCAGCCCAGACAGCTCCTACAATGAGCAGTTCTTC.

The chain has TRBV4-2 and TRBJ2-3; the match to TRBD2 covers 11 bases. The CDR3 totals 15 residues. The junction had 10 bases not matched to a gene; V was cut back by 9 bases and J by 5 bases. Germline CDR1 is LGHNA and CDR2 is YNFKEQ. CDR3 coding DNA: TGTGCCAGTTCCCCGGGACTAGCGGCCCAAGATACGCAGTATTTT. Protein: CASSPGLAAQDTQYF.

This chain uses TRBV15 with TRBJ1-5, with TRBD1 matching 10 bases. With V trimmed by 6 bases and J by 4 bases, 9 bases remained unmatched. Germline CDR1 is LNHNV and CDR2 is YYDKDF (reference sequence). The CDR3 length is 16 residues. CDR3 loop: CATSARTGGSNQPQHF. The CDR3 DNA reads as TGTGCCACCAGTGCCCGGACAGGGGGGTCAAATCAGCCCCAGCATTTT. Drawing the rest from reference TRBV15 and TRBJ1-5, the complete variable domain is DAMVIQNPRYQVTQFGKPVTLSCSQTLNHNVMYWYQQKSSQAPKLLFHYYDKDFNNEADTPDNFQSRRPNTSFCFLDIRSPGLGDTAMYLCATSARTGGSNQPQHFGDGTRLSIL.

V gene TRBV7-3 combines with J gene TRBJ2-7; a weak D match, TRBD1 (5 bases). The CDR3 has 22 residues. Germline V gene data show CDR1 as SGHTA and CDR2 as FQGTGA. The V gene lost 6 bases and the J gene lost 4 bases, with 40 bases spanning the gap. CDR3 loop: CASSPPFLRQGIGFTLRYEQYF. The CDR3 DNA reads as TGTGCCAGCAGTCCACCTTTCTTGCGGCAGGGTATTGGGTTTACGCTCAGGTACGAGCAGTACTTC.

The V and J genes are TRBV7-9 and TRBJ1-4, with D unclear. Germline V gene data show CDR1 as SEHNR and CDR2 as FQNEAQ (reference sequence). The CDR3 is 15 amino acids. V lost 5 bases to trimming and J lost 0 bases, with 10 bases between them. In DNA, the CDR3 is TGTGCCAGCAGCGCCGGACTAGCAACTAATGAAAAACTGTTTTTT. Its translation: CASSAGLATNEKLFF.